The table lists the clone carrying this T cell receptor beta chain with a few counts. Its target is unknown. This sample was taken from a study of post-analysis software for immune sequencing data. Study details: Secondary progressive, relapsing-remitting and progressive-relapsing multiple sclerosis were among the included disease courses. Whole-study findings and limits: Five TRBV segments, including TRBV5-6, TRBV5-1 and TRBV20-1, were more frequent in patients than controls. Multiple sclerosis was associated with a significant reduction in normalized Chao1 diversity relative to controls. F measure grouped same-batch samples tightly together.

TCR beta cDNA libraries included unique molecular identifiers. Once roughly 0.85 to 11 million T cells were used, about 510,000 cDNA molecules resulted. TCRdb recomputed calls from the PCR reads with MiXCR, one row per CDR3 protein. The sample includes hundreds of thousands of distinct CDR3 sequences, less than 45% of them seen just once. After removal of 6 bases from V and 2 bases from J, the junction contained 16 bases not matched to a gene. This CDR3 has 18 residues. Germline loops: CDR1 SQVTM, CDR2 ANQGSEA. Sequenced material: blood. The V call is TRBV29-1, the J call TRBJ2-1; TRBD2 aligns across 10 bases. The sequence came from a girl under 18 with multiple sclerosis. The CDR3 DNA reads TGCAGCGTGGCCCGAGCGGGAGGGTCATACTTGACCTACAATGAGCAGTTCTTC. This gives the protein CSVARAGGSYLTYNEQFF.